This T cell receptor (beta chain) was retrieved from a study of technical replicates of blood from a few donors. This CDR3 has 12 residues. The germline V gene has CDR1 GTSNPN and CDR2 SVGIG (reference sequence). The V end was cut by 2 bases, the J end by 5 bases, with 9 bases between. The method was immunoSEQ multiplex PCR; TCRdb's version includes in-frame clones alone and lacks a portion of them. The sample has some 14,000 clones; approximately 80% are singletons. Sequenced material: PBMCs. The sequence was collected from a human donor in good health. The rearrangement uses TRBV30 and TRBJ2-5; no reliable D call. The CDR3 is CAWSLIAETQYF. Written as DNA, the CDR3 is TGTGCCTGGAGTCTGATCGCGGAGACCCAGTACTTC.